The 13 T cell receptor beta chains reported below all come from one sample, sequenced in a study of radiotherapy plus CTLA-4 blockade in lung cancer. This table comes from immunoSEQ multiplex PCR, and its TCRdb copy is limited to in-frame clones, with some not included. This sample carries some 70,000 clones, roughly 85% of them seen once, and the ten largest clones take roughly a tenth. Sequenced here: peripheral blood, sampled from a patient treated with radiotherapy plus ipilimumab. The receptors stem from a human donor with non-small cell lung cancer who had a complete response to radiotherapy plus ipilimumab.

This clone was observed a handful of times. CDR3 residues: CASSPWTDLTSGYTF. In nucleotides, the CDR3 is TGTGCCAGCAGCCCGTGGACAGACCTAACCAGTGGCTACACCTTC. The chain couples TRBV5-4 to TRBJ1-2; D is perhaps TRBD1 (6 bases). V was pared by 4 bases and J by 7 bases, with 20 bases between. Per the germline V gene, CDR1 is SGHNT and CDR2 is YYREEE (reference sequence). The CDR3 runs to 15 residues. The full variable domain, completed using reference TRBV5-4 and TRBJ1-2, is ETGVTQSPTHLIKTRGQQVTLRCSSQSGHNTVSWYQQALGQGPQFIFQYYREEENGRGNFPPRFSGLQFPNYSSELNVNALELDDSALYLCASSPWTDLTSGYTFGSGTRLTVV.

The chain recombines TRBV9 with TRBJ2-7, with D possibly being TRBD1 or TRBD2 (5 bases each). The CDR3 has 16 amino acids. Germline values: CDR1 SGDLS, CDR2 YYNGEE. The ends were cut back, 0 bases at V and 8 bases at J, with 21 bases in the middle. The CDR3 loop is CASSVELAEGPLKQYF. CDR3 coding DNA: TGTGCCAGCAGCGTAGAGTTGGCCGAGGGACCTTTGAAGCAGTACTTC.

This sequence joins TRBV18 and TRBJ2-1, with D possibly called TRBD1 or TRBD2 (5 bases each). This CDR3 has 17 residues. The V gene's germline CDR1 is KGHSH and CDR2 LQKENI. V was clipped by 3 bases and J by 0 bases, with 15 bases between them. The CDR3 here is CASSPTGTSSSYNEQFF. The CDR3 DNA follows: TGTGCCAGCTCACCGACCGGGACGTCAAGCTCCTACAATGAGCAGTTCTTC.

CDR3 DNA sequence: TGTGCCAGCAGCAGAGACAGAGAGACCCAGTACTTC. Its translation is CASSRDRETQYF. The chain recombines TRBV7-8 with TRBJ2-5; D possibly corresponds to TRBD1 (5 bases). The CDR3 has 12 amino acids. V was trimmed by 5 bases and J by 4 bases, leaving 8 bases between them. Germline assignment: CDR1 SGHVS and CDR2 FQNEAQ.

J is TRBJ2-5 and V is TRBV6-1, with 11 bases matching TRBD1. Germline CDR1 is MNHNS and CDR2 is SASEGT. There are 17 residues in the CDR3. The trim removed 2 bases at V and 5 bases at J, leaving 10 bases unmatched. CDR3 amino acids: CASSESGTGGNGETQYF. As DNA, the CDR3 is TGTGCCAGCAGTGAAAGCGGGACAGGGGGTAATGGGGAGACCCAGTACTTC.

For the CDR3, the DNA is TGTGCCAGCAGATCCCGGTCGAACCTGCTAGCGGAAAAACTGTTTTTT. It translates to CASRSRSNLLAEKLFF. This rearrangement joins TRBV2 to TRBJ1-4; D is unclear. Germline loops: CDR1 SNHLY, CDR2 FYNNEI. The CDR3 has 16 amino acids. V lost 6 bases and J lost 8, with 22 bases in between.

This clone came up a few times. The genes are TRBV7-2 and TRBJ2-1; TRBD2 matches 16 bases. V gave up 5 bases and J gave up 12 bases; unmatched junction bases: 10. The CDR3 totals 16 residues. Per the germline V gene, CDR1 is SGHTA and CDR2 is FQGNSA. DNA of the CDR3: TGTGCCAGCAGCCCTCAGCCGGGACTAGCGGGAGGGGGGCAGTTCTTC. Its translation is CASSPQPGLAGGGQFF.

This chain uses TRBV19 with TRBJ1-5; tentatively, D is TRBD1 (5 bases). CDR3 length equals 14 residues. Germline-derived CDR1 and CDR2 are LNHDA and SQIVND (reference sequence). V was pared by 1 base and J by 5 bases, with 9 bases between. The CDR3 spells CASSIVVRDQPQHF. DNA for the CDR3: TGTGCCAGTAGTATAGTAGTCAGGGATCAGCCCCAGCATTTT. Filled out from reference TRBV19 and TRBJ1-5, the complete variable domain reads DGGITQSPKYLFRKEGQNVTLSCEQNLNHDAMYWYRQDPGQGLRLIYYSQIVNDFQKGDIAEGYSVSREKKESFPLTVTSAQKNPTAFYLCASSIVVRDQPQHFGDGTRLSIL.

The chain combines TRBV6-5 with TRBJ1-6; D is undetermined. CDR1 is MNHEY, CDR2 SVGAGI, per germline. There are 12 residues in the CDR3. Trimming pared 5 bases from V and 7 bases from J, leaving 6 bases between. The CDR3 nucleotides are TGTGCCAGCAGTCGCATAAATTCACCCCTCCACTTT. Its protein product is CASSRINSPLHF.

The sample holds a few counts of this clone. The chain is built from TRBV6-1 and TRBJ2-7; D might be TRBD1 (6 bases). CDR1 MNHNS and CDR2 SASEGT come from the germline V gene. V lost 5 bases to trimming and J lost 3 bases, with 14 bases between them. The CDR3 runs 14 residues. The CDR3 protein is CASSRSGHLYEQYF. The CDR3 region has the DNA TGTGCCAGCAGTAGGTCGGGACACCTCTACGAGCAGTACTTC.

CDR3 sequence reads: CASSLGDRTSGANVLTF. In DNA form, the CDR3 reads TGCGCCAGCAGCTTAGGGGACAGGACCTCTGGGGCCAACGTCCTGACTTTC. This chain uses TRBV5-1 with TRBJ2-6; 8 positions match TRBD1. V lost 2 bases and J lost 0; bases outside the gene matches: 4. Germline CDR1 reads SGHRS; CDR2 reads YFSETQ. The CDR3 runs 17 residues.

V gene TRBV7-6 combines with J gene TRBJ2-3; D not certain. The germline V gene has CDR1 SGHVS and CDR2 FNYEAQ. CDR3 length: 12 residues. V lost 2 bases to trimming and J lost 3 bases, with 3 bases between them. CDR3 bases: TGTGCCAGCAGCTTAAGAACAGATACGCAGTATTTT. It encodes CASSLRTDTQYF.

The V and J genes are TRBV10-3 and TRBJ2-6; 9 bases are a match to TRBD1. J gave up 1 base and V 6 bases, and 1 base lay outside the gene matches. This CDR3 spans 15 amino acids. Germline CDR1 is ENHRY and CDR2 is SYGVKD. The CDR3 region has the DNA TGTGCCATCAGCGGGACAGGGTCTGGGGCCAACGTCCTGACTTTC. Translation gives CAISGTGSGANVLTF.